The present T cell receptor (beta chain) was sequenced within a study of PD-L1 blockade in urothelial cancer. For the study at large: Male sex and bladder-origin urothelial cancer were recorded for about 85% of the roughly 30 patients. From 0 to 3 prior chemotherapy regimens had been given to the patients. Blood analysis took place 3 weeks (second dose) and 6 weeks after treatment start. General study findings and limits: When measured at 3 weeks, tumor-associated blood clones expanded more in durable-benefit patients.

Some clones are missing from TCRdb's copy, which holds only in-frame ones; the method was immunoSEQ multiplex PCR. The sample carries 90,000 or so clones, roughly 89% recorded once. Remarks on this clone: Antigen specificity is unknown.

The time point was: pretreatment peripheral blood. CDR1 and CDR2 (germline): SGDLS, YYNGEE. There are 13 residues in the CDR3. Between the trimmed V and J ends, which lost 3 bases and 7 bases, there was a span of 11 bases. The clonotype was recovered from a man between 60 and 70 years old with urothelial cancer. The source material was PBMCs, sampled around atezolizumab (anti-PD-L1) treatment. This chain joins TRBV9 and TRBJ1-5, with TRBD1 as a possible D gene (6 bases). In DNA, the CDR3 is TGTGCCAGCAGCGAAACAGGGAACCAGCCCCAGCATTTT. Amino acid sequence: CASSETGNQPQHF.